These T cell receptor beta chains were read from a single sample in a study of shared clonotypes between healthy human individuals. Clones were sequenced by immunoSEQ multiplex PCR, and TCRdb holds only the in-frame ones, with some missing. This table holds 650,000 to 750,000 clones, roughly 78% found once. The sequencing input was memory CD4+ T cells sorted from blood. The receptors were sampled from a woman aged 25 to 39 in good health. Each CDR3 is given with its conserved first and last residue. The D gene is left open where the match is weak.

D: .
V: TRBV18
J: TRBJ2-7
CDR3: CASSHDSGRYYEQYF

D: .
V: TRBV9
J: TRBJ2-3
CDR3: CASSDGTPLATDTQYF

D: TRBD2
V: TRBV28
J: TRBJ2-1
CDR3: CASSLIQEVATSLWDDNEQFF

D: .
V: TRBV28
J: TRBJ2-1
CDR3: CASNLGYEQFF

D: TRBD2
V: TRBV5-4
J: TRBJ2-3
CDR3: CAKSSGGVSGTDTQYF

D: .
V: TRBV28
J: TRBJ2-2
CDR3: CASSHQGTGELFF

D: TRBD1
V: TRBV19
J: TRBJ2-1
CDR3: CASSPDRGGYNEQFF

D: TRBD1
V: TRBV12-5
J: .
CDR3: CASARDRTYEQYF

D: .
V: TRBV5-5
J: TRBJ1-5
CDR3: CASSWQVGSNQPQHF

D: TRBD2
V: TRBV29-1
J: TRBJ2-3
CDR3: CSEREGTDTQYF

D: .
V: TRBV19
J: TRBJ2-7
CDR3: CASNNFGQNPPHEQYF

D: TRBD1
V: TRBV2
J: TRBJ1-1
CDR3: CAREGQGVAAFF

D: .
V: TRBV28
J: TRBJ1-2
CDR3: CASSPPQGTGGYTF

D: .
V: TRBV4-3
J: TRBJ1-1
CDR3: CASSKNTEAFF

D: TRBD1
V: TRBV11-3
J: TRBJ2-2
CDR3: CASSPSGGDTGELFF

D: .
V: TRBV6-1
J: TRBJ2-2
CDR3: CATLEGGTGELFF

D: TRBD1
V: TRBV28
J: TRBJ2-1
CDR3: CASTSTDRGLNEQFF

D: .
V: TRBV27
J: TRBJ1-1
CDR3: CASSSPPRNTEAFF

D: .
V: TRBV28
J: TRBJ2-2
CDR3: CASSPPLATNTGELFF

D: .
V: TRBV18
J: TRBJ1-2
CDR3: CASSPPNSAAYGYTF

D: .
V: TRBV5-1
J: TRBJ2-3
CDR3: CASSPGEVTDTQYF

D: TRBD2
V: TRBV5-5
J: TRBJ2-5
CDR3: CASSFGAGEGRVQETQYF

D: .
V: TRBV5-4
J: TRBJ1-5
CDR3: CASSANGSPNQPQHF

D: .
V: TRBV27
J: TRBJ2-2
CDR3: CASSPLSGQVGELFF

D: .
V: TRBV5-1
J: TRBJ2-7
CDR3: CASRPRDSTYEQYF

D: .
V: TRBV28
J: TRBJ2-7
CDR3: CASSGTGTRAWSSYEQYF